The rows below give T cell receptor beta chains drawn from one sample of a study of cytomegalovirus exposure and HLA in healthy donors. Assay: immunoSEQ multiplex PCR; the TCRdb copy retains only in-frame clones and omits some. The table has approximately 160,000 clones, 82% seen once. Sample: PBMCs. Every receptor here comes from a girl under 18 in good health and CMV-seropositive. Both conserved end residues are part of each CDR3. A D gene is named only where the DNA matches it firmly. A clone size is listed for some rows: how often the clone was seen (once, few, many), or a class if it is expanded.

abundance: -; d_gene: -; v_gene: TRBV30; j_gene: TRBJ2-3; CDR3aa: CAWTAGNGDTQYF; CDR3nt: TGTGCCTGGACTGCCGGGAATGGTGATACGCAGTATTTT
abundance: -; d_gene: TRBD1; v_gene: TRBV6-1; j_gene: TRBJ1-2; CDR3aa: CASTQGQGASGYTF; CDR3nt: TGTGCCAGCACCCAAGGCCAGGGGGCCTCTGGCTACACCTTC
abundance: -; d_gene: -; v_gene: TRBV6-1; j_gene: TRBJ2-7; CDR3aa: CASSERGVRVYEQYF; CDR3nt: TGTGCCAGCAGTGAAAGAGGTGTCAGGGTCTACGAGCAGTACTTC
abundance: -; d_gene: -; v_gene: TRBV7-9; j_gene: TRBJ2-1; CDR3aa: CASSFGQPTIKYNEQFF; CDR3nt: TGTGCCAGCAGCTTCGGACAGCCTACCATAAAGTACAATGAGCAGTTCTTC
abundance: -; d_gene: -; v_gene: TRBV4-1; j_gene: TRBJ1-2; CDR3aa: CASSQRPAGSYGYTF; CDR3nt: TGCGCCAGCAGCCAAAGGCCGGCGGGTAGCTATGGCTACACCTTC
abundance: -; d_gene: -; v_gene: TRBV10-1; j_gene: TRBJ2-7; CDR3aa: CASSATYGIPSEQYF; CDR3nt: TGCGCCAGCAGTGCGACCTACGGGATACCTTCCGAGCAGTACTTC
abundance: few; d_gene: -; v_gene: TRBV2; j_gene: TRBJ1-5; CDR3aa: CASSERTRGQPQHF; CDR3nt: TGTGCCAGCAGTGAGAGGACCCGGGGTCAGCCCCAGCATTTT
abundance: -; d_gene: TRBD1; v_gene: TRBV10-3; j_gene: TRBJ2-6; CDR3aa: CAIRTGQGLGANVLTF; CDR3nt: TGTGCCATCAGAACGGGACAGGGGCTAGGAGCCAACGTCCTGACTTTC
abundance: once; d_gene: TRBD1; v_gene: TRBV2; j_gene: TRBJ2-2; CDR3aa: CASTTGQGTGELFF; CDR3nt: TGTGCCAGCACCACGGGACAGGGCACCGGGGAGCTGTTTTTT
abundance: -; d_gene: -; v_gene: TRBV19; j_gene: TRBJ1-2; CDR3aa: CASREAGDYGYTF; CDR3nt: TGTGCCAGTAGAGAGGCGGGGGACTATGGCTACACCTTC
abundance: -; d_gene: TRBD1; v_gene: TRBV5-4; j_gene: TRBJ2-5; CDR3aa: CASSPRTGGKTQYF; CDR3nt: TGTGCCAGCAGCCCCCGGACAGGGGGCAAGACCCAGTACTTC
abundance: -; d_gene: -; v_gene: TRBV2; j_gene: TRBJ1-2; CDR3aa: CASINIGRTAGFYGYTF; CDR3nt: TGTGCCAGCATCAATATAGGTCGGACAGCAGGATTCTATGGCTACACCTTC
abundance: -; d_gene: TRBD1; v_gene: TRBV5-5; j_gene: TRBJ1-1; CDR3aa: CASSADRGSTEAFF; CDR3nt: TGTGCCAGCAGCGCGGACAGGGGGAGCACTGAAGCTTTCTTT
abundance: once; d_gene: -; v_gene: TRBV9; j_gene: TRBJ1-5; CDR3aa: CASSLEGGYQPQHF; CDR3nt: TGTGCCAGCAGCCTCGAAGGCGGTTATCAGCCCCAGCATTTT
abundance: -; d_gene: -; v_gene: TRBV10-3; j_gene: TRBJ2-2; CDR3aa: CAISESLGGSGELFF; CDR3nt: TGTGCCATCAGTGAGTCGCTTGGGGGGTCCGGGGAGCTGTTTTTT
abundance: -; d_gene: -; v_gene: TRBV5-4; j_gene: TRBJ2-1; CDR3aa: CASSLNERNYHSSYNEQFF; CDR3nt: TGTGCCAGCAGCTTGAACGAGCGGAACTACCACAGCTCCTACAATGAGCAGTTCTTC